Below, 5 T cell receptor beta chains from the same sample are listed, as sequenced in a study of T-cell memory formation after mild COVID-19. TCRdb reprocessed the 5' RACE reads with MiXCR, giving one entry per CDR3 protein. The sample includes 470,000 or so distinct CDR3 sequences, over 15% of them seen just once. The sequenced sample consisted of PBMCs or a T cell subset sorted from them (not recorded which). The source of these receptors is an adult woman who had mild COVID-19 (a few samples of this study predate the infection). Cell type and time point are not known.

The chain employs TRBV12-3 or TRBV12-4 and TRBJ1-5, with 7 bases fitting TRBD1. CDR3 length equals 15 residues. The V segment lost 5 bases and the J segment 10 bases; nucleotides outside the gene matches: 14. CDR3: CASSLMTGPRSPQHF. The CDR3 DNA sequence: TGTGCCAGCAGTCTAATGACAGGGCCCCGTTCACCCCAGCATTTT.

This clonotype was seen a few times. This rearrangement joins TRBV7-3 to TRBJ1-2; 7 bases match TRBD1. The germline V gene has CDR1 SGHTA and CDR2 FQGTGA. This CDR3 comprises 14 residues. Trimming took 5 bases from V and 2 from J; bases not matched to a gene: 5. The CDR3 DNA reads TGTGCCAGCAGCCCAGGGGGGAACAACTATGGCTACACCTTC. Amino acid sequence: CASSPGGNNYGYTF.

This clonotype turned up a few times. The chain is built from TRBV28 and TRBJ2-7; D may be TRBD2 (6 bases). The CDR3 sequence is 15 residues long. The germline CDR1 and CDR2 sequences are MDHEN and SYDVKM. With 7 bases removed from V and 4 bases from J, the gap between germline ends came to 20 bases. For the CDR3, the DNA is TGTGCCAGCAACCTCTCGACTAGGAGCGGGTACGAGCAGTACTTC. Protein sequence: CASNLSTRSGYEQYF.

The rearrangement uses TRBV10-3 and TRBJ1-5, with 10 nucleotides matching TRBD1. CDR3 size: 17 residues. Germline V gene sequence: CDR1 ENHRY, CDR2 SYGVKD. J gave up 2 bases and V 2 bases, and 6 bases lay outside the gene matches. The CDR3 DNA is TGTGCCATCAGTGAGGGGACAGGGGTAATGGGCAATCAGCCCCAGCATTTT. Residues: CAISEGTGVMGNQPQHF.

The chain joins TRBV29-1 to TRBJ2-1; D gene uncertain. V lost 2 bases to trimming and J lost 1 base, with 0 bases between them. The length of the CDR3 is 11 residues. Germline CDR1 reads SQVTM; CDR2 reads ANQGSEA. The DNA for the CDR3 is TGCAGCGTTGAATCCTACAATGAGCAGTTCTTC. It yields the protein CSVESYNEQFF.